This entry concerns a single TCR beta chain. What it binds is not known. This specimen belongs to a study of a mutant IDH1 vaccine in newly diagnosed glioma. The length of the CDR3 is 12 residues. Trimming took off 4 bases at V and 4 bases at J, with 5 bases between the two ends. CDR1 is MNHNY, CDR2 SVGAGI, per germline (reference sequence). Specified time point: week 35, safety follow-up. Vaccinated patients received 300 ug of mutant IDH1 20-mer peptide per dose, with topical imiquimod. The repertoire was sequenced with immunoSEQ multiplex PCR; TCRdb's copy has only in-frame clones and lacks some. The sample has approximately 45,000 clones; 85% to 95% are singletons.

This TCR was sampled from a man aged 45-65 years with glioma. The rearrangement uses TRBV6-6 and TRBJ1-3; no firm D call. The material was PBMCs, obtained from a glioma patient whose treatment included an IDH1 peptide vaccine. CDR3: CASSSLGNTIYF. CDR3 DNA: TGTGCCAGCAGTTCCCTGGGAAACACCATATATTTT.